This T cell receptor (beta chain) was sequenced in a study of cytomegalovirus exposure and HLA in healthy donors. About the study: From donors who were HLA-typed, an early data release held 81 million or so unique TCRs. General study results and limits: Several V segments, TRBV6-2 and TRBV6-3 among them, could not be told apart and were dropped. Relative to equally common others, HLA-associated TCR beta chains showed greater clonal expansion in a later analysis.

For this clone: The antigen is unknown.

60 Vbeta and 13 Jbeta primers were used in PCR. Some clones are missing from TCRdb's copy, which holds only in-frame ones; the method was immunoSEQ multiplex PCR. Of 180,000 or so clones in the sample, 72% were seen once. Germline assignment: CDR1 MNHNY and CDR2 SVGAGI (reference sequence). The CDR3 sequence is 14 residues long. Trimming removed 5 bases from V and 4 bases from J; junction bases left unmatched: 5. The sequence derives from a human donor in good health. Sequencing used PBMCs. The rearrangement links TRBV6-6 to TRBJ2-7, with 10 bases identical to TRBD1. In nucleotides, the CDR3 is TGTGCCAGCAGTACGGACAGGGGGTTGTACGAGCAGTACTTC. Translated: CASSTDRGLYEQYF.